The 5 T cell receptor beta chains in this list originate from one sample, sequenced in a study of T cell clonality in common variable immunodeficiency. Clones were read by immunoSEQ multiplex PCR, and TCRdb kept only the in-frame ones, dropping some. The specimen has 35,000 to 50,000 clones, none found just once. Sequenced material: peripheral blood mononuclear cells. The receptors derive from a person aged 18-70 years in good health.

This clone was observed a handful of times. The read stops 3 residues short of the end of the CDR3; the missing end is completed from the germline J gene. The chain couples TRBV10-2 to TRBJ2-1, with 12 bases matching TRBD2. V gave up 6 bases and J gave up 5 bases; unmatched junction bases: 8. Looked up from germline, CDR1 is WSHSY and CDR2 is SAAADI. CDR3 length: 16 amino acids. CDR3 in amino acids: CASRDRTSGKNNEQFF. The part of the CDR3 DNA that was read is TGCGCCAGCAGGGACCGGACTAGCGGGAAGAACAATGAG.

In its sample, this clone was seen a few times. From the germline J gene comes the end of the CDR3, since the read stops 3 residues before it. V is TRBV11-1 and J is TRBJ2-1; D not certain. Germline assignment: CDR1 SGHAT and CDR2 FQDESV (reference sequence). V lost 5 bases to trimming and J lost 0 bases, with 11 bases between them. The CDR3 spans 15 residues. The CDR3 reads CASSISPSSYNEQFF. The sequenced CDR3 bases are TGTGCCAGCAGCATTAGCCCGAGCTCCTACAATGAG.

This clone was recorded at least ten times. The read gets to within 3 residues of the CDR3 end, and the germline J gene fills in the rest. The rearrangement joins TRBV20-1 to TRBJ2-3; D is tentatively TRBD1 or TRBD2 (5 bases each). Germline CDR1 DFQATT, CDR2 SNEGSKA (reference sequence). The CDR3 length is 14 residues. CDR3 sequence: CSARDGQRQGAQYF. The CDR3 bases that were read are TGCAGTGCTAGAGATGGTCAACGGCAGGGAGCG.

In this sample, this clone turned up many times. The read finishes 3 residues shy of the CDR3 end, and the germline J gene is used to complete it. This chain links TRBV7-1 with TRBJ1-1; TRBD1 might be the D (6 bases). TRBV7-1 is classed as an ORF, of uncertain function. The ends were cut back, 3 bases at V and 1 base at J, with 27 bases in the middle. This CDR3 comprises 20 residues. The DNA read from the CDR3 is TGTGCCAGCAGCTCTGCCAGAGGTGTGCCCAGGGGTGGTGGGAACACTGAA. It specifies CASSSARGVPRGGGNTE. The complete CDR3 reads CASSSARGVPRGGGNTEAFF.

This clone was detected many times. The CDR3 end lies 3 residues beyond the end of the read and is filled in from the germline J gene. The chain is built from TRBV7-8 and TRBJ2-5; a possible D gene is TRBD2 (5 bases). V dropped 2 bases and J dropped 4 bases, with 17 bases sitting between them. The CDR3 runs 16 residues. Per the germline V gene, CDR1 is SGHVS and CDR2 is FQNEAQ. The CDR3 DNA, read in part, is TGTGCCAGCAGCTTATCGGGGAGAGGGAAATTAGAGACC. Translation: CASSLSGRGKLET. The entire CDR3 sequence reads CASSLSGRGKLETQYF.